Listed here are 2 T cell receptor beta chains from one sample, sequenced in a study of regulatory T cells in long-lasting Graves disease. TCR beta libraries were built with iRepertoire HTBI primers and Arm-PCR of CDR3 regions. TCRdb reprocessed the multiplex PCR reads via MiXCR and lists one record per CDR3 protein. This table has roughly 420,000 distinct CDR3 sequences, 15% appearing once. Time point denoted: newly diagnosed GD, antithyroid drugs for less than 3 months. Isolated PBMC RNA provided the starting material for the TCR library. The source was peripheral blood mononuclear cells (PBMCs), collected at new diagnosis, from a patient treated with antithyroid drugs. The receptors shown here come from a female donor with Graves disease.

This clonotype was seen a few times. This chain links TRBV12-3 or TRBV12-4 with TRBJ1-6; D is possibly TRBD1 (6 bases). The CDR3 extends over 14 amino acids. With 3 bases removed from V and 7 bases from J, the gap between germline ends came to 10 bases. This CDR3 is CASSLRGINSPLHF. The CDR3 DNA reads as TGTGCCAGCAGTTTGAGGGGGATCAATTCACCCCTCCACTTT.

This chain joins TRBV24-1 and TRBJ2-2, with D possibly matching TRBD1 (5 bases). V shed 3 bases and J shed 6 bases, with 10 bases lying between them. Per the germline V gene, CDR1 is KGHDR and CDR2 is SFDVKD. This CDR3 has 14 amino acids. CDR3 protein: CATSDPQVPGELFF. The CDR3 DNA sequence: TGTGCCACCAGTGATCCACAGGTTCCCGGGGAGCTGTTTTTT.